The 6 T cell receptor beta chains given below trace back to one sample, sequenced in a study of PD-1 blockade in classical Hodgkin lymphoma. Only in-frame clones appear in the TCRdb table, and some are missing; sequencing was by immunoSEQ multiplex PCR. The sample holds around 13,000 clones; over 65% are singletons and the top ten take roughly a quarter. Every patient was affected by relapse after autologous stem cell transplantation, while exposure to brentuximab vedotin was not uniform. The sequencing here drew on peripheral blood mononuclear cells (PBMCs), taken at baseline. The receptor set was obtained from a human donor with classical Hodgkin lymphoma.

The J gene is TRBJ2-3, the V gene TRBV14, with D tentatively TRBD1 or TRBD2 (5 bases each). V was pared by 0 bases and J by 3 bases, with 16 bases between. This CDR3 comprises 17 residues. Per the germline V gene, CDR1 is SGHDN and CDR2 is FVKESK. CDR3 in DNA: TGTGCCAGCAGCCAAGATGATGGGGGTAGAGGGACAGATACGCAGTATTTT. This translates into CASSQDDGGRGTDTQYF.

This chain uses TRBV28 with TRBJ1-2, with D uncertain. The CDR3 is made up of 13 amino acids. Trimming pared 8 bases from V and 8 bases from J, leaving 18 bases between. CDR1 is MDHEN, CDR2 SYDVKM, per germline. CDR3 loop: CASLQLRVLGYTF. CDR3 in DNA: TGTGCCAGCCTACAGCTAAGGGTGCTGGGCTACACCTTC.

CDR3 loop: CASSAGGESEKLFF. DNA of the CDR3: TGTGCCAGCAGCGCAGGGGGGGAAAGTGAAAAACTGTTTTTT. This chain connects TRBV2 to TRBJ1-4; 7 bases map to TRBD1. This CDR3 spans 14 amino acids. J lost 7 bases, V lost 6 bases, and 8 bases had no gene match. Germline V CDR1 and CDR2: SNHLY, FYNNEI.

In DNA, the CDR3 is TGTGCCAGCAGTTTGGTGGTGACAGAGTGGCCAGATACGCAGTATTTT. Translating gives CASSLVVTEWPDTQYF. The chain couples TRBV27 to TRBJ2-3; TRBD1 is a possible D gene (5 bases). V shed 3 bases and J shed 4 bases, with 17 bases lying between them. The CDR3 sequence is 16 residues long. Looked up from germline, CDR1 is MNHEY and CDR2 is SMNVEV (reference sequence).

The table lists this clone with a few counts. The chain joins TRBV30 to TRBJ1-1, with D possibly TRBD1 on 5 matching bases. V was trimmed by 2 bases and J by 3 bases, leaving 10 bases between them. Germline assignment: CDR1 GTSNPN and CDR2 SVGIG (reference sequence). The CDR3 extends over 13 amino acids. CDR3 amino acids: CAWSRQRHTEAFF. The DNA of the CDR3 is TGTGCCTGGAGTAGACAGCGCCACACTGAAGCTTTCTTT.

The sample holds one count of this clone. The genes are TRBV29-1 and TRBJ1-2; 7 positions agree with TRBD1. The ends lost 1 base at V and 8 bases at J; junction bases unmatched: 7. This CDR3 spans 13 amino acids. In germline, CDR1 is SQVTM, CDR2 ANQGSEA. Here the CDR3 DNA reads TGCAGCGTTGAAGCCCAAACAGGGGTCGGCTACACCTTC. Residues: CSVEAQTGVGYTF.